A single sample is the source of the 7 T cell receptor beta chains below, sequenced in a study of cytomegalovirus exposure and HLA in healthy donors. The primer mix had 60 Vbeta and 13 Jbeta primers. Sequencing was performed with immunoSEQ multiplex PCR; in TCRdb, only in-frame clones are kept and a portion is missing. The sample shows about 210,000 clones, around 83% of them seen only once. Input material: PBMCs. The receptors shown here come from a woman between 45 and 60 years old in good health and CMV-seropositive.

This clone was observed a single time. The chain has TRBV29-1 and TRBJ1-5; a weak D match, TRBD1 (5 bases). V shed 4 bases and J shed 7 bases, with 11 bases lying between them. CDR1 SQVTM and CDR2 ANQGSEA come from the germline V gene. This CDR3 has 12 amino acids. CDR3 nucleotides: TGCAGCGTTGCGGCAGGGAACCAGCCCCAGCATTTT. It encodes CSVAAGNQPQHF.

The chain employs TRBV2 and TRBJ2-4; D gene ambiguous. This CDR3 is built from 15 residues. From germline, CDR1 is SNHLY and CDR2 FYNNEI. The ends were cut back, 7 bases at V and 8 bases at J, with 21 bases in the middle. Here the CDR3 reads CASTLTGASSDIQYF. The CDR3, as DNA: TGTGCCAGCACCCTTACCGGAGCGAGCAGTGACATTCAGTACTTC. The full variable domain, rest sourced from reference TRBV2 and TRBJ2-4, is EPEVTQTPSHQVTQMGQEVILRCVPISNHLYFYWYRQILGQKVEFLVSFYNNEISEKSEIFDDQFSVERPDGSNFTLKIRSTKLEDSAMYFCASTLTGASSDIQYFGAGTRLSVL.

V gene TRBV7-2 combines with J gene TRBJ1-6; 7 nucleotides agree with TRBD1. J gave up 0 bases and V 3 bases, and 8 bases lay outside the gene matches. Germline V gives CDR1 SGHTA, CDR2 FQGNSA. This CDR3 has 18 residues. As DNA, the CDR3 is TGTGCCAGCAGCTTTCGGTCGACAGGGAGCTCCTATAATTCACCCCTCCACTTT. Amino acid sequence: CASSFRSTGSSYNSPLHF.

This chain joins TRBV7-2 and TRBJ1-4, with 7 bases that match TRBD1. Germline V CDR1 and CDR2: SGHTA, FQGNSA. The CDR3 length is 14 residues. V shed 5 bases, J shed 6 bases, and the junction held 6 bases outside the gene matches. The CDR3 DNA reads TGTGCCAGCAGCGCCGACAGGGTCGATGAAAAACTGTTTTTT. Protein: CASSADRVDEKLFF.

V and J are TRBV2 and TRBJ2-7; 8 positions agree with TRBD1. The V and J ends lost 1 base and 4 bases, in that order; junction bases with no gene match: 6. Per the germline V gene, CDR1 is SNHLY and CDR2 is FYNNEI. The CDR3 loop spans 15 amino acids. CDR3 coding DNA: TGTGCCAGCAGTGAAGAGGACAGGGTTAGGTACGAGCAGTACTTC. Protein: CASSEEDRVRYEQYF.

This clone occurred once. CDR3 loop: CASSLDNGNTIYF. As DNA, the CDR3 is TGCGCCAGCAGCTTGGACAATGGAAACACCATATATTTT. The chain carries TRBV5-1 and TRBJ1-3; D gene unclear. The CDR3 is made up of 13 amino acids. Germline-derived CDR1 and CDR2 are SGHRS and YFSETQ. V lost 0 bases and J 3 bases, leaving 4 bases between the germline ends.

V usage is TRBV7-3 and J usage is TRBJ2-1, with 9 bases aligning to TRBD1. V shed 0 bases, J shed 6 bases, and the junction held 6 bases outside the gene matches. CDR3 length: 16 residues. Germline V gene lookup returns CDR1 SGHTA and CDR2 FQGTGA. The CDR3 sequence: CASSLTIGTGRNEQFF. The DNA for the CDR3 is TGTGCCAGCAGCTTAACGATTGGGACAGGGCGCAATGAGCAGTTCTTC. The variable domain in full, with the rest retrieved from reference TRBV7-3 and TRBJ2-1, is GAGVSQTPSNKVTEKGKYVELRCDPISGHTALYWYRQSLGQGPEFLIYFQGTGAADDSGLPNDRFFAVRPEGSVSTLKIQRTERGDSAVYLCASSLTIGTGRNEQFFGPGTRLTVL.